The T cell receptor beta chain under discussion was sequenced for a study of cytomegalovirus exposure and HLA in healthy donors (dated by TCRdb to 2016 to 2017). In terms of the full investigation: An earlier analysis of several hundred of the donors reported around 280 Gb of sequence data and approximately 120 million unique TCR beta sequences obtained from some 200 million T cells. In a later genetic analysis, genome-wide SNP genotypes for about 55% of the roughly 700 donors were used, and that subset was treated as a discovery cohort. HLA typing included class I and class II loci at four-digit resolution. The study combined high-throughput TCR immunosequencing, statistical association of individual TCRs with disease status, and machine learning to predict cytomegalovirus infection status. Because of strong linkage in the cohort, 4 to 6 DR-DQ haplotypes were treated as single units for association and clustering. The later analysis used no new phenotypic data to find candidate immune exposures, relying instead on TCR beta sequences and their occurrence across donors. An earlier analysis of 500 to 750 of the donors applied high-throughput TCR beta sequencing to assess whether each TCR beta V gene segment acted as functional or pseudogenic. The study aimed to test whether cataloging public T cell receptors could reveal signatures of past pathogen exposure. Roughly 300 gigabases of sequencing data and approximately 80 million unique TCR sequences were included in an early release covering around 650 HLA-typed donors. Alongside the repertoire data, information on donor age, sex, ethnicity and CMV serostatus was compiled. Besides the first cohort of some 670 subjects, a separate validation cohort made up of some 110 different subjects was used. A later analysis re-examined previously published TCR beta repertoires from 610 or so donors and added high-resolution HLA genotyping to investigate patterns of TCR occurrence. Typing coverage differed by locus: A, B, C, DRB1 and DQB1 were typed in roughly 620-640 donors, DQA1 in 522, DPA1 in around 580, and DPB1 in 450 to 490. The study profiled the T cell repertoires of 500 to 800 subjects by immunosequencing and related them to cytomegalovirus serostatus. Among the roughly 390 genotyped donors, under 90% belonged to the genetic ancestry cluster associated with self-reported Caucasian donors. Every discovery cohort repertoire had been produced on one sequencing platform. Among roughly 400 genotyped donors of the cohort, an average of roughly 230,000 unique TCR beta nucleotide sequences was sequenced per donor, of which about 18% were non-productive. Broad study findings and their caveats: When HLA alleles, especially DR and DQ, strongly co-occurred, TCR associations were difficult to assign to individual alleles. A group of highly shared sequence variants was considered likely to be a technical artifact of the sequencing pipeline. Broadly in line with IMGT annotations, most TCR beta V segments showed up in productive rearrangements about 90% or about 30% of the time in an earlier analysis of some 590 of the donors. Because counts were too low, about 17 rarely observed V segments, including chromosome 9 orphons, were excluded from the earlier analysis of 500 to 700 of the donors. A total of about 150 TCR beta chains were listed by the study as associated with cytomegalovirus. Because some donors lacked HLA typing at each locus, the association tests relied only on the typed subset. Compared with equally common non-associated chains, HLA-associated TCR beta chains in a later analysis were more clonally expanded and had lower generation probabilities. In vitro tests confirmed that a few of the cytomegalovirus-associated TCR beta chains recognize cytomegalovirus antigens. Specific HLA alleles were associated with around 18,000 TCR beta sequences at a false discovery rate of 0.05 in a later analysis. In a later analysis, the rate of TCR association differed among HLA loci, with DRB1 alleles having the most associated TCRs and HLA-C alleles having the fewest. According to a later analysis, parvovirus B19, influenza, CMV and Epstein-Barr virus appeared linked to several top co-occurrence clusters. The 87-base-pair reads could not distinguish some IMGT-functional V segments, including TRBV6-2 and TRBV6-3, so those segments were excluded. In a later genetic analysis, fewer N-insertions in productive TCRs were reported among donors in an Asian-associated ancestry cluster than the roughly 700-donor mean. Linkage disequilibrium might explain the correlated functional status among segregating V segments, but an unknown experimental factor could not be ruled out. A further reported finding was that TCR beta sequences accurately predicted the HLA-A and HLA-B alleles for most subjects in the first cohort. In this cohort, only TCR beta chains were sequenced, and detectable features were limited by the absence of alpha or paired-chain data. Roughly uniform sequencing depth across donors was assumed in presence/absence analyses, although this assumption may not hold. CMV serostatus was the only immune exposure information available for the cohort. In both the original and validation cohorts, the classifier was reported to diagnose cytomegalovirus status with high specificity and sensitivity. In a later analysis, most CMV-associated TCR beta chains were found to appear HLA-restricted, with HLA associations seemingly driven largely by CMV exposure. An association between a missense DCLRE1C variant and V-gene and J-gene trimming of TCR beta chains was found in a later genetic analysis and replicated in an independent cohort. While some public TCRs were present in many individuals, most TCR sequences turned up only very rarely across donors. It was suggested by the authors that the approach could potentially be generalized to other disease states and immunological phenotypes.

CDR1 MNHNS and CDR2 SASEGT were looked up in the germline V gene. Measured from the cysteine to the phenylalanine, the CDR3 is 15 residues long. The DNA shown is the 45-base CDR3, in frame from base 1. Library preparation used the immunoSEQ multiplex PCR assay. A mixture of 60 forward primers for TCR Vbeta segments and 13 reverse primers for TCR Jbeta segments was used in the multiplex PCR. A multiplex PCR assay on genomic DNA amplified the CDR3 region of rearranged TCR beta genes. The amplified TCR beta libraries were sequenced on the Illumina HiSeq System as 87-base-pair reads. The authors' pipeline ran thus. A later analysis counted about 82 million unique TCR beta chains across the 650 to 700 repertoires, and roughly 10 million of these chains were shared by at least two donors. Raw reads were error-corrected and collapsed into unique sequences by a nearest-neighbor algorithm in which closely related sequences were merged to remove PCR and sequencing errors. V, D and J gene segments were assigned by aligning CDR3 sequences to IMGT reference sequences. For a sequence to be retained, at least a six-nucleotide match to both a V gene segment and a J gene segment was required. Rearrangements were called productive when the CDR3 lacked stop codons and stayed in frame with V and J; all others were non-productive. Following IMGT convention, CDR3 was defined as the stretch from the second conserved V-encoded cysteine up to the conserved J-encoded phenylalanine. Sequences without an unambiguous match to a single V gene segment were excluded from the earlier analysis of a few hundred of the donors. In an earlier analysis of approximately 590 of the donors, V segments were called functional above 56.7% productive rearrangements and were called segregating when the between-donor standard deviation exceeded 5%. A statistical classification framework was developed to diagnose cytomegalovirus status using the catalog of TCR beta chain sequences. V and J gene assignment, in a later analysis, came from comparing TCR nucleotide sequences with IMGT/GENE-DB human TR gene sequences. Using the TCRdist pipeline, a later analysis assigned CDR3 sequences along with most-parsimonious VDJ recombination scenarios. In a later analysis, each TCR beta chain was defined by its CDR3 amino acid sequence together with its V-gene family, and reads lacking a unique V-gene family were excluded. In a later analysis, nearly 600 highly shared, low-generation-probability nucleotide sequences were removed to address suspected cross-contamination and a sequencing artifact. In a later analysis, a clonal expansion index was calculated for each public chain from normalized within-repertoire ranks of inferred template counts. Generation probabilities in a later analysis came from a VDJ recombination model fitted to out-of-frame rearrangements, and those results were checked against IGoR. Hypergeometric tests were used in a later analysis to score TCR-TCR, TCR-HLA and TCR-CMV co-occurrence, with a repertoire-size bias correction applied to the TCR pairs. A later analysis estimated false discovery rates by permuting HLA or CMV assignments 20 times. A later analysis grouped co-occurring TCRs with DBSCAN, adding TCRdist sequence similarity when clustering within HLA-allele-positive subsets. For co-occurrence clustering, repertoires with fewer than 30,000 or more than 120,000 public chains were excluded, along with 4 to 6 repertoires with anomalous nucleotide sharing. The source is immuneACCESS, and TCRdb retained only in-frame sequences with V and J called. Part of the clones is not carried over; for the studies checked, unresolved V genes explain less than half of this, and the remainder is unexplained. The V and J calls and clone size were taken over from that table, and D and trimming were inferred from the DNA. The sample table contains roughly 170,000 clones; only one count was recorded for around three quarters of them. Under 0.85% of the sample rests with the top ten.

The cohort consisted of 666 healthy bone marrow donors. At the time of sampling, all cohort members were nominally healthy, though unrecorded immune exposures were likely present. The donor was CMV seronegative and was included in the group of about 350 seronegative cohort members. A peripheral blood sample was collected from each donor, and TCR beta sequencing was performed on peripheral blood mononuclear cells. Genomic DNA was extracted from the blood cell samples with the Qiagen DNeasy Blood Extraction Kit. Turning to this clone: The antigen it recognizes is unknown. No base quality information exists; no much larger clone differs at one position.

This receptor was identified in a boy younger than 18 in good health and CMV-seronegative. Specimen: PBMCs. This chain is built from TRBV6-1 and TRBJ2-5; 9 bases in the junction line up with TRBD1. With the DNA end fitting TRBJ2-7 better, the J assignment may be wrong. The CDR3 amino acid sequence is: CASSQTGGSSYEQYF. The nucleotide sequence reads TGTGCCAGCAGCCAGACAGGGGGGAGCTCCTACGAGCAGTACTTC.